A selection of T cell receptor beta chains follows, all from one sample in a study of graft-versus-host responses after intestinal transplantation. Sequenced by immunoSEQ multiplex PCR; TCRdb stores in-frame clones only, minus some. The repertoire holds 95,000 to 150,000 clones, with approximately 92% as singletons. Their antigens are not known. Sequencing used unstimulated CD4+ T cells sorted from spleen or lymph node cells, obtained before intestinal transplant. These receptors came from a human donor who received an intestinal transplant. Each CDR3 is given with its conserved first and last residue. A D gene is named only where the DNA matches it firmly. Expanded clones get a size class; other rows say once, few or many, or leave the size out.

D gene,J gene,V gene,CDR3 length,clone size,CDR3 protein,CDR3 DNA
NA,TRBJ2-2,TRBV27,16,NA,CASTLQGGGSSGELFF,TGTGCCAGCACCCTTCAGGGGGGTGGGTCGTCCGGGGAGCTGTTTTTT
TRBD1,TRBJ2-7,TRBV5-1,13,once,CASSLGTGDEQYF,TGCGCCAGCAGCTTGGGGACAGGGGACGAGCAGTACTTC
NA,TRBJ1-4,TRBV11-2,14,once,CASSLEAGREKLFF,TGTGCCAGCAGCTTAGAGGCAGGGAGGGAAAAACTGTTTTTT
NA,TRBJ1-4,TRBV6-5,15,NA,CASSYSRRWNEKLFF,TGTGCCAGCAGTTACTCTCGCAGGTGGAATGAAAAACTGTTTTTT
NA,TRBJ1-4,TRBV7-9,15,NA,CASSLKGEYDEKLFF,TGTGCCAGCAGCTTAAAGGGAGAGTATGATGAAAAACTGTTTTTT
NA,TRBJ2-1,TRBV14,16,NA,CASSQALRTLYNEQFF,TGTGCCAGCAGCCAAGCGTTGCGGACACTATACAATGAGCAGTTCTTC
NA,TRBJ1-1,TRBV5-1,16,NA,CASSLAVRGPDTEAFF,TGCGCCAGCAGCTTAGCAGTTCGGGGGCCAGACACTGAAGCTTTCTTT
NA,TRBJ1-1,TRBV2,12,NA,CAIKDSRIEAFF,TGTGCCATAAAAGACAGCCGGATCGAAGCTTTCTTT
TRBD1,TRBJ2-7,TRBV10-3,13,few,CAIRQGAPDEQYF,TGTGCCATTAGACAGGGGGCCCCCGACGAGCAGTACTTC
NA,TRBJ1-5,TRBV19,14,NA,CASSIKGGNQPQHF,TGTGCCAGTAGTATCAAAGGGGGAAATCAGCCCCAGCATTTT
NA,TRBJ1-1,TRBV27,14,NA,CASSLRGANTEAFF,TGTGCCAGCAGTTTAAGGGGGGCGAACACTGAAGCTTTCTTT
TRBD1,TRBJ2-5,TRBV9,17,NA,CASSPPAGTGGQETQYF,TGTGCCAGCAGCCCACCAGCTGGGACAGGGGGCCAAGAGACCCAGTACTTC
TRBD1,TRBJ2-3,TRBV7-2,16,NA,CASSLAGTGAADTQYF,TGTGCCAGCAGCTTGGCCGGGACAGGGGCCGCAGATACGCAGTATTTT
TRBD1,TRBJ1-2,TRBV18,15,NA,CASSPWTGSNYGYTF,TGTGCCAGCTCACCCTGGACAGGGAGTAACTATGGCTACACCTTC
NA,TRBJ1-1,TRBV11-2,14,NA,CASSLGQLNTEAFF,TGTGCCAGCAGCTTAGGGCAATTGAACACTGAAGCTTTCTTT
NA,TRBJ2-1,TRBV7-6,15,NA,CASSPARGVDNEQFF,TGTGCCAGCAGCCCCGCCAGGGGCGTCGACAATGAGCAGTTCTTC
NA,TRBJ1-1,TRBV10-2,14,NA,CASRAWESNTEAFF,TGCGCCAGCAGGGCCTGGGAGTCGAACACTGAAGCTTTCTTT
NA,TRBJ1-3,TRBV20-1,11,NA,CSTRAGNTIYF,TGCAGTACGAGGGCTGGAAACACCATATATTTT
TRBD1,TRBJ2-5,TRBV5-1,13,NA,CASSTGQAETQYF,TGCGCCAGCAGCACAGGACAGGCAGAGACCCAGTACTTC
NA,TRBJ2-7,TRBV28,16,NA,CASSPRLSPSKNEQYF,TGTGCCAGCAGTCCCCGATTAAGTCCCTCGAAAAACGAGCAGTACTTC
NA,TRBJ2-7,TRBV5-4,14,NA,CASSLDGGPYEQYF,TGTGCCAGCAGCTTGGACGGGGGACCCTACGAGCAGTACTTC